A single sample gave rise to the 2 T cell receptor beta chains below, sequenced in a study of T cell responses to AZD1222 COVID-19 vaccine. The table came from immunoSEQ multiplex PCR; TCRdb's copy has only in-frame clones and leaves some out. This sample has some 80,000 clones; more than 70% occur once, and the top ten carry 8.7%. Sample: peripheral blood, taken on day 0 of AZD1222 vaccination. The receptor set was obtained from an adult in good health.

The chain employs TRBV27 and TRBJ1-1; a weak D match, TRBD1 (6 bases). CDR1 MNHEY and CDR2 SMNVEV come from the germline V gene (reference sequence). The CDR3 is 16 residues long. Trimming cost V 2 bases and J 0 bases, with 13 bases left between them. The CDR3 nucleotides are TGTGCCAGCAGTTTACAGGGGTTAACAATGAACACTGAAGCTTTCTTT. This sequence encodes CASSLQGLTMNTEAFF.

The CDR3 spells CASSYSLRGNQPQHF. In DNA, the CDR3 is TGTGCCAGCAGTTACAGCCTTCGAGGGAATCAGCCCCAGCATTTT. The rearrangement uses TRBV6-2 or TRBV6-3 and TRBJ1-5; D gene ambiguous. With 2 bases removed from V and 4 bases from J, the gap between germline ends came to 12 bases. CDR1 is MNHEY and CDR2 is SVGEGT in the germline V gene. This CDR3 contains 15 residues.